The 25 T cell receptor beta chains reported below all come from one sample, sequenced in a study of blood T cell repertoires in COVID-19. The repertoire was sequenced with immunoSEQ multiplex PCR; TCRdb's copy has only in-frame clones and lacks some. This table has a few hundred thousand clones, 80% to 90% appearing once. The material sequenced was PBMCs or T cells enriched from blood (not recorded which). The receptors come from a man aged 18 to 30 with acute COVID-19.

This sequence joins TRBV9 and TRBJ2-7; 10 bases map to TRBD1. This CDR3 spans 20 amino acids. The germline gives CDR1 SGDLS, CDR2 YYNGEE. Trimming removed 0 bases from V and 3 bases from J; junction bases left unmatched: 18. The DNA of the CDR3 is TGTGCCAGCAGCGTAGGTGGGGGACAGGGGTGGCTCGAGACAAACTACGAGCAGTACTTC. Protein sequence: CASSVGGGQGWLETNYEQYF. Complete variable domain (other parts from reference TRBV9 and TRBJ2-7): DSGVTQTPKHLITATGQRVTLRCSPRSGDLSVYWYQQSLDQGLQFLIQYYNGEERAKGNILERFSAQQFPDLHSELNLSSLELGDSALYFCASSVGGGQGWLETNYEQYFGPGTRLTVT.

J is TRBJ1-4 and V is TRBV12-2; the table gives TRBD1 as D, unverified against the DNA. TRBV12-2 is listed as a pseudogene. The CDR3 is 16 amino acids. DNA for the CDR3: TGTGCAAGTCGCTTAGAGTCCGTCAAAGGGGGTGAAAAACTGTTTTTT. The encoded protein is CASRLESVKGGEKLFF.

This chain links TRBV6-6 with TRBJ2-2; 9 bases line up with TRBD2. The junction had 6 bases not matched to a gene; V was cut back by 7 bases and J by 6 bases. Looked up from germline, CDR1 is MNHNY and CDR2 is SVGAGI (reference sequence). This CDR3 spans 14 amino acids. The CDR3 nucleotides are TGTGCCAGCACGACTAGCGGTTCTTCCGGGGAGCTGTTTTTT. Residues: CASTTSGSSGELFF.

V is TRBV30 and J is TRBJ2-5; the D is unclear. Between the trimmed V and J ends, which lost 5 bases and 5 bases, there was a span of 6 bases. Germline V gene sequence: CDR1 GTSNPN, CDR2 SVGIG (reference sequence). The CDR3 runs 10 residues. The CDR3 nucleotides are TGTGCCTGGGGCCTTGAGACCCAGTACTTC. Translating it yields CAWGLETQYF.

The CDR3: CASSRSQGAVAYQPQHF. CDR3 DNA sequence: TGTGCCAGTTCTCGCTCCCAGGGGGCGGTTGCGTATCAGCCCCAGCATTTT. The V gene is TRBV19, the J gene TRBJ1-5, with 8 bases identical to TRBD1. The CDR3 covers 17 residues. Per the germline V gene, CDR1 is LNHDA and CDR2 is SQIVND (reference sequence). Germline trimming cut 8 bases from V and 5 bases from J; bases unmatched to any gene: 17.

The chain has TRBV25-1 and TRBJ1-1; D might be TRBD1 (5 bases). V was pared by 6 bases and J by 3 bases, with 20 bases between. CDR1 and CDR2 (germline): MGHDK, SYGVNS. The CDR3 covers 16 residues. The CDR3 DNA is TGTGCCAGCAGCCGGCTGGGGGATCGGGGGGACACTGAAGCTTTCTTT. As protein: CASSRLGDRGDTEAFF.

This chain links TRBV3-1 (or the pseudogene TRBV3-2) with TRBJ2-3; 11 bases line up with TRBD2. V lost 4 bases and J lost 5; bases outside the gene matches: 2. CDR1 and CDR2 (germline): LGHDT, YNNKEL (reference sequence). CDR3 length: 14 residues. In DNA form, the CDR3 reads TGTGCCAGCAGCCCGGGACTAGCGGTAGATACGCAGTATTTT. Translation: CASSPGLAVDTQYF.

The rearrangement links TRBV5-1 to TRBJ2-2, with D possibly TRBD2 on 6 matching bases. Germline V gene lookup returns CDR1 SGHRS and CDR2 YFSETQ. The V end lost 0 bases, the J end lost 3 bases, and 12 bases lay between the germline ends. This CDR3 is built from 16 residues. The CDR3 spells CASSLGLERDTGELFF. CDR3 sequence (DNA): TGCGCCAGCAGCTTGGGGTTGGAGCGGGACACCGGGGAGCTGTTTTTT.

The chain employs TRBV4-2 and TRBJ2-7; 9 nucleotides line up with TRBD2. This CDR3 has 16 residues. From germline, CDR1 is LGHNA and CDR2 YNFKEQ. With V trimmed by 3 bases and J by 5 bases, 11 bases remained unmatched. The CDR3: CASSQDGTSSFHEQYF. The CDR3 nucleotides are TGTGCCAGCAGCCAGGATGGGACTAGCTCTTTCCACGAGCAGTACTTC.

The chain links TRBV5-1 to TRBJ2-7, with 10 bases fitting TRBD2. Germline V gene sequence: CDR1 SGHRS, CDR2 YFSETQ. The ends lost 1 base at V and 4 bases at J; junction bases unmatched: 17. The length of the CDR3 is 19 residues. CDR3 sequence (DNA): TGCGCCAGCAGCTTGCCGCGGATGGCCCTAGCGGGAGTGAGGTACGAGCAGTACTTC. The encoded protein is CASSLPRMALAGVRYEQYF.

V is TRBV6-5 and J is TRBJ2-1, with TRBD2 matching over 11 bases. CDR1 is MNHEY, CDR2 SVGAGI, per germline. CDR3 length equals 15 residues. J gave up 6 bases and V 5 bases, and 6 bases lay outside the gene matches. In nucleotides, the CDR3 is TGTGCCAGCAGTCAACTAGCGGGAGTTTTCAATGAGCAGTTCTTC. This encodes CASSQLAGVFNEQFF.

The chain combines TRBV29-1 with TRBJ1-1; 7 nucleotides match TRBD1. V dropped 5 bases and J dropped 1; count of bases not matched to a gene: 4. Germline V gene data show CDR1 as SQVTM and CDR2 as ANQGSEA. The CDR3 totals 13 residues. The DNA of the CDR3 is TGCAGCGTTCGGCAGGGGGAGAACACTGAAGCTTTCTTT. This sequence encodes CSVRQGENTEAFF.

The sample holds one count of this clone. The chain combines TRBV20-1 with TRBJ2-5, with D unresolved. The CDR3 length is 10 residues. V lost 1 base to trimming and J lost 13 bases, with 10 bases between them. Germline lookup yields CDR1 DFQATT and CDR2 SNEGSKA (reference sequence). The CDR3 region is CSARADLWYF. The CDR3 DNA reads as TGCAGTGCTAGAGCCGACTTGTGGTACTTC.

V is TRBV10-2 and J is TRBJ2-3; 12 nucleotides line up with TRBD2. Trimming took 8 bases from V and 4 from J; bases not matched to a gene: 7. This CDR3 comprises 15 residues. Germline CDR1 is WSHSY and CDR2 is SAAADI. In DNA form, the CDR3 reads TGCGCCAGCCGGACTAGCGGGACGTACGCAGATACGCAGTATTTT. It yields the protein CASRTSGTYADTQYF.

The table lists this clone with a count of one. The genes are TRBV4-1 and TRBJ1-5; D is unclear. CDR1 is MGHRA and CDR2 is YSYEKL in the germline V gene. Trimming left V 1 base short and J 0 bases short, with 10 bases between. The CDR3 has 16 amino acids. The CDR3 loop is CASSQATAGSNQPQHF. The CDR3 bases are TGCGCCAGCAGCCAAGCTACCGCGGGTAGCAATCAGCCCCAGCATTTT.

The chain combines TRBV6-4 with TRBJ1-2; 7 nucleotides agree with TRBD1. V lost 5 bases, J lost 4 bases, and 10 bases stayed unmatched. The CDR3 is 15 residues long. Germline loops: CDR1 MRHNA, CDR2 SNTAGT. The CDR3 reads CASSPSTGPIYGYTF. The CDR3 DNA reads as TGTGCCAGCAGTCCTTCGACAGGGCCAATCTATGGCTACACCTTC.

The rearrangement links TRBV28 to TRBJ1-1, with 7 nucleotides matching TRBD1. CDR3 size: 15 residues. From germline, CDR1 is MDHEN and CDR2 SYDVKM. Trimming at V came to 7 bases and at J to 2 bases, leaving 10 bases not matched to a gene. The CDR3 DNA is TGTGCCAGCACCAACTTACGGGACAGCAACACTGAAGCTTTCTTT. Translation: CASTNLRDSNTEAFF.

J is TRBJ1-1 and V is TRBV18; possibly TRBD1 for D (5 bases). The CDR3 is 12 residues long. Trimming took off 6 bases at V and 7 bases at J, with 12 bases between the two ends. Germline CDR1 KGHSH, CDR2 LQKENI. This CDR3 reads CASSPVGLEAFF. The CDR3, as DNA: TGTGCCAGCTCCCCGGTGGGACTTGAAGCTTTCTTT.

This clone is categorized as medium-sized. The V call is TRBV28, the J call TRBJ2-7; 8 nucleotides align to TRBD1. From germline, CDR1 is MDHEN and CDR2 SYDVKM. J lost 0 bases, V lost 6 bases, and 7 bases had no gene match. The CDR3 extends over 15 amino acids. The CDR3 coding sequence is TGTGCCAGCAGAAGTAGACAGGGGAGCTCCTACGAGCAGTACTTC. Translation: CASRSRQGSSYEQYF. Full variable domain (missing parts from reference TRBV28 and TRBJ2-7): DVKVTQSSRYLVKRTGEKVFLECVQDMDHENMFWYRQDPGLGLRLIYFSYDVKMKEKGDIPEGYSVSREKKERFSLILESASTNQTSMYLCASRSRQGSSYEQYFGPGTRLTVT.

This sequence joins TRBV27 and TRBJ1-2; D is possibly TRBD1 (5 bases). Germline-derived CDR1 and CDR2 are MNHEY and SMNVEV (reference sequence). Trimming stripped 5 bases from V and 7 bases from J, with 11 bases between. The CDR3 has 12 amino acids. CDR3 coding DNA: TGTGCCAGCAGTCCTGGGCAGGGTGGCTACACCTTC. This encodes CASSPGQGGYTF.

The chain links TRBV18 to TRBJ2-2; D unresolved. Germline CDR1 and CDR2: KGHSH and LQKENI. The CDR3 runs to 12 residues. Trimming pared 10 bases from V and 0 bases from J, leaving 6 bases between. The CDR3 sequence is CATQSNTGELFF. The DNA of the CDR3 is TGTGCCACCCAATCGAACACCGGGGAGCTGTTTTTT.

The chain recombines TRBV10-3 with TRBJ2-1, with 12 bases that match TRBD2. CDR1 and CDR2 from the germline V gene are ENHRY and SYGVKD. The CDR3 runs 17 residues. Losses at the gene ends were 3 bases for V and 8 bases for J; bases not matched to a gene: 11. The CDR3 coding sequence is TGTGCCATCAGTGACTCAGTGACTAGCGGGAGTAGGGATGAGCAGTTCTTC. Amino acid sequence: CAISDSVTSGSRDEQFF.

This clone appeared a few times. The sample has other DNA sequences that encode this CDR3 too. The J gene is TRBJ2-3, the V gene TRBV7-3; 9 bases map to TRBD2. Germline trimming cut 2 bases from V and 0 bases from J; bases unmatched to any gene: 3. This CDR3 is 16 amino acids long. Germline lookup yields CDR1 SGHTA and CDR2 FQGTGA. The CDR3 spells CASSLRREGSTDTQYF. CDR3 bases: TGTGCCAGCAGCTTACGGCGGGAGGGGAGCACAGATACGCAGTATTTT.

V gene TRBV28 combines with J gene TRBJ1-6; 7 positions match TRBD1. CDR1 MDHEN and CDR2 SYDVKM come from the germline V gene. Trimming removed 6 bases from V and 0 bases from J; junction bases left unmatched: 5. The CDR3 consists of 16 residues. CDR3 coding DNA: TGTGCCAGCAGGCCAGGGGGTAGCTCCTATAATTCACCCCTCCACTTT. Encoded protein: CASRPGGSSYNSPLHF.

The rearrangement joins TRBV20-1 to TRBJ2-1; 8 nucleotides agree with TRBD2. With V trimmed by 3 bases and J by 5 bases, 9 bases remained unmatched. The CDR3 sequence is 15 residues long. Germline V gives CDR1 DFQATT, CDR2 SNEGSKA (reference sequence). CDR3 bases: TGCAGTGCTAGTATACCGGGACTAGGTCACAATGAGCAGTTCTTC. Protein sequence: CSASIPGLGHNEQFF.